The present TCR beta chain was sequenced within a study of OX40 agonist ivuxolimab in advanced cancers. Background on the study: Cohort: around 83% men, mean age approximately 60, aged about 23 to 79. Checkpoint inhibitors had been given previously to over 30% of patients.

People who had autoimmune disease history or systemic immunosuppression were excluded. Sequencing used immunoSEQ multiplex PCR; TCRdb keeps in-frame clones, though not all of them. The sample yields some 45,000 clones, 75% to 90% seen once. CDR1 and CDR2 (germline): SEHNR, FQNEAQ (reference sequence). After removal of 6 bases from V and 5 bases from J, the junction contained 3 bases not matched to a gene. This CDR3 is built from 12 residues. For this clone: What it binds is unknown.

Overall study findings and caveats: What antigens the expanded peripheral T cells recognized was never established.

The chain combines TRBV7-9 with TRBJ2-7; 8 bases align to TRBD1. The sample in question was CD4+ or CD8+ T cells sorted from blood, obtained in a trial of the OX40 agonist ivuxolimab. The sequence derives from an adult with an advanced solid tumor such as melanoma, head and neck, liver or kidney cancer. The DNA for the CDR3 is TGTGCCAGCAGTGGGACAGGTAACGAGCAGTACGTC. It encodes CASSGTGNEQYV.